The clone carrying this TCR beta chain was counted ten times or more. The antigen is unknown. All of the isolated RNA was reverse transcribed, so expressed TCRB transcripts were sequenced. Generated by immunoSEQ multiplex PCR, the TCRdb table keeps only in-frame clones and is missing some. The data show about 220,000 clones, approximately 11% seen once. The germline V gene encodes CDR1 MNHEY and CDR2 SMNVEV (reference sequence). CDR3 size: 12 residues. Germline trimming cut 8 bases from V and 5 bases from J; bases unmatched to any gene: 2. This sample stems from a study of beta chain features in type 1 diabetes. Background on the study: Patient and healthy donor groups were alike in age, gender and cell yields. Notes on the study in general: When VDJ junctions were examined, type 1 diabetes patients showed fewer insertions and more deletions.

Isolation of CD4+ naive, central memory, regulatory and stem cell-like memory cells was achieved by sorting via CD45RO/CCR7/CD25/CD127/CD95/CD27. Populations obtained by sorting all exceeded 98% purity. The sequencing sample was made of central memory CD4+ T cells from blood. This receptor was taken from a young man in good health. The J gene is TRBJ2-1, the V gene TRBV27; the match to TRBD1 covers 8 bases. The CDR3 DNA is TGTGCCAGCTTGGACAGGGACAATGAGCAGTTCTTC. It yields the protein CASLDRDNEQFF.